Described below is a single T cell receptor (beta chain) sequence and its context. Its specificity is not known. Its ends do not fully match the called genes, so a read error is possible. This sample was taken from a study of cytomegalovirus exposure and HLA in healthy donors. General study findings and limits: Altogether, 160 or so TCR beta chains were recorded as cytomegalovirus-associated. Most CMV-associated TCR beta chains were later found to appear HLA-restricted.

The PCR was carried out with 60 Vbeta primers and 13 Jbeta primers. Libraries were prepared by immunoSEQ multiplex PCR; TCRdb keeps only in-frame clonotypes and omits some of them. The table lists about 100,000 clones, approximately 81% of them singletons. CDR1 is MNHNS and CDR2 is SASEGT in the germline V gene. The CDR3 covers 14 residues. Source material: PBMCs. The clonotype comes from a female donor in good health and CMV-seropositive. The chain carries TRBV6-1 and TRBJ2-4, with D possibly matching TRBD1 (5 bases). In DNA, the CDR3 is TGTGCCAGCAGTTTACACAGGAGACCAAACAGTCAGTACTTC. Its protein product is CASSLHRRPNSQYF.